The source of this TCR beta chain is a study of STAT5B mutations in CD4+ large granular lymphocyte leukemia. As for this clone: Antigen: not known.

Sequenced by immunoSEQ multiplex PCR; TCRdb stores in-frame clones only, minus some. The sample holds 30,000 to 35,000 clones, over 60% seen once. V was pared by 1 base and J by 4 bases, with 6 bases of the junction left unmatched. The CDR3 consists of 17 residues. CDR1 and CDR2 from the germline V gene are SGDLS and YYNGEE. Overall study findings and caveats: Compared with healthy controls (2/35), patient top clones favored TRBV06 (8/27). CD4-sorted patient repertoires seemed more clonal than healthy CD4+ repertoires.

This receptor was taken from a human donor in good health. Sequencing was done on a sample of CD4+ T cells from blood buffy coats. V usage is TRBV9 and J usage is TRBJ2-5; 14 bases align to TRBD2. This chain's CDR3 is CASSVRTGLAGGETQYF. CDR3 in DNA: TGTGCCAGCAGCGTAAGGACCGGACTAGCGGGGGGAGAGACCCAGTACTTC. The complete variable domain, with remaining parts taken from reference TRBV9 and TRBJ2-5, reads DSGVTQTPKHLITATGQRVTLRCSPRSGDLSVYWYQQSLDQGLQFLIQYYNGEERAKGNILERFSAQQFPDLHSELNLSSLELGDSALYFCASSVRTGLAGGETQYFGPGTRLLVL.